Below are 18 T cell receptor beta chains sequenced from a single sample in a study of T cell repertoires in ileal Crohn's disease. Stated time point: neoterminal ileum biopsy at postoperative endoscopy, about 6 months after surgery. Generated by immunoSEQ multiplex PCR, the TCRdb table keeps only in-frame clones and is missing some. The sample holds roughly 9,100 clones, around 79% seen once. The sequenced sample consisted of ileal tissue. The receptors here all came from an adult with Crohn's disease.

The V call is TRBV6-1, the J call TRBJ2-3; D is undetermined. V lost 1 base, J lost 2 bases, and 10 bases lay in between. CDR3 size: 15 residues. Germline V gene sequence: CDR1 MNHNS, CDR2 SASEGT. CDR3 region: CASSEVAAPTDTQYF. The DNA of the CDR3 is TGTGCCAGCAGTGAAGTTGCGGCGCCCACAGATACGCAGTATTTT.

The J gene is TRBJ1-6, the V gene TRBV9; 7 bases are a match to TRBD1. Germline V gene sequence: CDR1 SGDLS, CDR2 YYNGEE. V trimming: 7 bases; J trimming: 10 bases; junction bases outside the gene matches: 14. The CDR3 length is 15 residues. In DNA form, the CDR3 reads TGTGCCAGCTCAGTGACAGGGACCGAAGGGTCACCCCTCCACTTT. It codes for CASSVTGTEGSPLHF.

The V gene is TRBV7-9, the J gene TRBJ2-2; D remains unclear. Germline CDR1 reads SEHNR; CDR2 reads FQNEAQ (reference sequence). This CDR3 contains 15 residues. V lost 3 bases and J 0 bases, leaving 8 bases between the germline ends. The CDR3, as DNA: TGTGCCAGCAGCTTTCAGCGAACGAACACCGGGGAGCTGTTTTTT. Translation: CASSFQRTNTGELFF.

This clone was seen more than once but under ten times. Written as DNA, the CDR3 is TGTGCCAGCAGCTTAGTCAGGGATTCCGAGCAGTACTTC. Its translation: CASSLVRDSEQYF. J is TRBJ2-7 and V is TRBV11-1; maybe TRBD1 (5 bases). Looked up from germline, CDR1 is SGHAT and CDR2 is FQDESV (reference sequence). The CDR3 consists of 13 residues. V was pared by 1 base and J by 6 bases, with 10 bases between.

This clone was detected only a few times. The chain couples TRBV9 to TRBJ2-2, with D perhaps TRBD2 (7 bases). There are 16 residues in the CDR3. In germline, CDR1 is SGDLS, CDR2 YYNGEE. Deletions cut 4 bases from V and 2 bases from J, with 15 bases between. The CDR3 bases are TGTGCCAGCAGCCCAGAGGGGGGGCTTAACACCGGGGAGCTGTTTTTT. Its translation: CASSPEGGLNTGELFF. Full variable domain (rest looked up from reference TRBV9 and TRBJ2-2): DSGVTQTPKHLITATGQRVTLRCSPRSGDLSVYWYQQSLDQGLQFLIQYYNGEERAKGNILERFSAQQFPDLHSELNLSSLELGDSALYFCASSPEGGLNTGELFFGEGSRLTVL.

This clone was seen only a few times. The chain recombines TRBV10-3 with TRBJ2-7, with TRBD2 as a possible D gene (7 bases). V gave up 0 bases and J gave up 6 bases, with 18 bases separating them. The CDR3 is made up of 16 amino acids. The germline gives CDR1 ENHRY, CDR2 SYGVKD. The CDR3 DNA follows: TGTGCCATCAGTGAGTCGAGTGGACGGGGGGCTGGCGAGCAGTACTTC. Protein sequence: CAISESSGRGAGEQYF.

The rearrangement links TRBV9 to TRBJ1-1; TRBD1 matches at 7 bases. This CDR3 is 15 amino acids long. Germline-derived CDR1 and CDR2 are SGDLS and YYNGEE. V dropped 3 bases and J dropped 4; count of bases not matched to a gene: 9. The DNA of the CDR3 is TGTGCCAGCAGCGCCTCAGGGGGTTGGGGCACTGAAGCTTTCTTT. Protein product: CASSASGGWGTEAFF.

V and J are TRBV11-2 and TRBJ2-2; tentative D call: TRBD2 (5 bases). The CDR3 has 14 residues. Trimming stripped 5 bases from V and 7 bases from J, with 14 bases between. Germline CDR1 SGHAT, CDR2 FQNNGV. CDR3 sequence reads: CASSPSRVNGELFF. CDR3 nucleotides: TGTGCCAGCAGCCCATCGAGGGTTAACGGGGAGCTGTTTTTT.

J is TRBJ2-7 and V is TRBV7-2; D is perhaps TRBD2 (6 bases). Deletions cut 3 bases from V and 4 bases from J, with 10 bases between. CDR1 and CDR2 (germline): SGHTA, FQGNSA. The CDR3 has 13 residues. The CDR3 spells CASSLVGGYEQYF. In DNA, the CDR3 is TGTGCCAGCAGCTTGGTCGGGGGATACGAGCAGTACTTC. The entire variable domain, with the rest obtained from reference TRBV7-2 and TRBJ2-7, is as follows: GAGVSQSPSNKVTEKGKDVELRCDPISGHTALYWYRQSLGQGLEFLIYFQGNSAPDKSGLPSDRFSAERTGGSVSTLTIQRTQQEDSAVYLCASSLVGGYEQYFGPGTRLTVT.

The chain employs TRBV7-9 and TRBJ1-1, with D possibly being TRBD1 (5 bases). Germline CDR1 and CDR2: SEHNR and FQNEAQ (reference sequence). The CDR3 sequence is 13 residues long. Trimming shortened V by 8 bases and J by 8 bases, and 18 bases separated the two germline ends. Here the CDR3 reads CASEGRSRAEAFF. For the CDR3, the DNA is TGTGCCAGCGAGGGGAGGTCACGCGCAGAAGCTTTCTTT.

The chain employs TRBV27 and TRBJ1-1, with D tentatively TRBD1 (6 bases). Trimming left V 5 bases short and J 6 bases short, with 16 bases between. The CDR3 covers 14 residues. CDR1 is MNHEY and CDR2 is SMNVEV in the germline V gene (reference sequence). The CDR3 here is CASSQQGRAAEAFF. The CDR3 nucleotides are TGTGCCAGCAGTCAACAGGGAAGGGCAGCTGAAGCTTTCTTT.

This rearrangement joins TRBV7-8 to TRBJ1-1; tentatively, D is TRBD1 (5 bases). The germline V gene encodes CDR1 SGHVS and CDR2 FQNEAQ. Trimming shortened V by 1 base and J by 1 base, and 10 bases separated the two germline ends. The CDR3 is made up of 15 amino acids. CDR3: CASSLVQGANTEAFF. The CDR3 DNA sequence: TGTGCCAGCAGCTTAGTACAAGGGGCGAACACTGAAGCTTTCTTT.

The rearrangement uses TRBV7-9 and TRBJ2-7; D possibly corresponds to TRBD1 (6 bases). V was pared by 5 bases and J by 3 bases, with 23 bases between. CDR3 length equals 17 residues. Germline CDR1 and CDR2: SEHNR and FQNEAQ (reference sequence). This chain's CDR3 is CASSPSRSRDTHYEQYF. Here the CDR3 DNA reads TGTGCCAGCAGCCCTAGCAGGTCAAGGGACACCCACTACGAGCAGTACTTC.

In its sample, this clone was seen a few times. The J gene is TRBJ1-3, the V gene TRBV4-2, with D hard to call. V lost 0 bases and J lost 8, with 14 bases in between. The CDR3 consists of 15 residues. The germline V gene encodes CDR1 LGHNA and CDR2 YNFKEQ. The CDR3 coding sequence is TGTGCCAGCAGCCAAGATCTACTCCTTTCGGACACCATATATTTT. As protein: CASSQDLLLSDTIYF.

The rearrangement uses TRBV6-6 and TRBJ2-7; TRBD2 matches at 9 bases. Per germline, CDR1 MNHNY and CDR2 SVGAGI (reference sequence). CDR3 size: 14 residues. CDR3 coding DNA: TGTGCCAGCAGTTACTCGACGTCTAGCGGGACGGTGTGGGTC. Encoded protein: CASSYSTSSGTVWV.

The genes are TRBV7-7 and TRBJ2-7, with TRBD1 matching 8 bases. Germline lookup yields CDR1 SSHAT and CDR2 FNYEAQ (reference sequence). With 5 bases clipped from V and 3 bases from J, the junction kept 6 bases outside the gene matches. CDR3 length equals 14 residues. The CDR3 nucleotides read TGTGCCAGCAGCCCCGGACAGGGTGGCTACGAGCAGTACTTC. It translates to CASSPGQGGYEQYF.

The chain links TRBV29-1 to TRBJ2-1, with TRBD2 matching over 10 bases. The CDR3 spans 14 residues. Looked up from germline, CDR1 is SQVTM and CDR2 is ANQGSEA. The junction had 5 bases not matched to a gene; V was cut back by 1 base and J by 8 bases. Here the CDR3 DNA reads TGCAGCGTTGAAGGGCCCCTAGCGGGAGATGAGCAGTTCTTC. Its translation is CSVEGPLAGDEQFF.

The CDR3 region has the DNA TGTGCCAGCAGCTTAACTAGCGTAGGAGTCTACGAGCAGTACTTC. This gives the protein CASSLTSVGVYEQYF. This chain connects TRBV7-3 to TRBJ2-7; possibly TRBD2 for D (5 bases). The CDR3 has 15 residues. Trimming cost V 0 bases and J 3 bases, with 12 bases left between them. Looked up from germline, CDR1 is SGHTA and CDR2 is FQGTGA.